The TCR beta chain described here comes from a study of OX40 agonist ivuxolimab in advanced cancers. Study details: Intravenous ivuxolimab at 0.01 to 10 mg/kg was given to patients every 2 weeks.

The table came from immunoSEQ multiplex PCR; TCRdb's copy has only in-frame clones and leaves some out. The sample lists 35,000 to 55,000 clones; about 88% were seen once. This clone was detected once. CDR3 length: 15 amino acids. Germline V CDR1 and CDR2: SGHRS, YFSETQ. The trim removed 3 bases at V and 3 bases at J, leaving 6 bases unmatched. The receptor was isolated from an adult with an advanced solid tumor such as melanoma, head and neck, liver or kidney cancer. This specimen consisted of CD4+ or CD8+ T cells sorted from blood, obtained in a trial of the OX40 agonist ivuxolimab. The V and J genes are TRBV5-1 and TRBJ2-7, with TRBD1 matching 10 bases. This CDR3 is CASSWGTGEFYEQYF. For the CDR3, the DNA is TGCGCCAGCAGCTGGGGGACAGGGGAGTTCTACGAGCAGTACTTC. Based on the CDR3 plus reference TRBV5-1 and TRBJ2-7, the full variable domain is KAGVTQTPRYLIKTRGQQVTLSCSPISGHRSVSWYQQTPGQGLQFLFEYFSETQRNKGNFPGRFSGRQFSNSRSEMNVSTLELGDSALYLCASSWGTGEFYEQYFGPGTRLTVT.